The sequence of this T cell receptor (beta chain) was determined in a study of regulatory T cells in long-lasting Graves disease. General observations from the study: Researchers examined only peripheral blood and not thyroid tissue. Less diverse TCR repertoires were seen in persistent Graves' patients than in newly diagnosed ones.

The V and J ends lost 10 bases and 10 bases, in that order; junction bases with no gene match: 16. The CDR3 has 15 amino acids. The germline V gene has CDR1 ENHRY and CDR2 SYGVKD. Time point: persistent/refractory GD, antithyroid drugs over 5 years with positive TRAb. PBMC-extracted RNA yielded the TCR library. Of note for this clonotype: The antigen is unknown.

Arm-PCR of CDR3 regions and iRepertoire HTBI primers were used to build TCR beta libraries. MiXCR was run by TCRdb on the multiplex PCR reads, yielding one entry per CDR3 protein. Counted here are about 460,000 distinct CDR3 sequences, about 22% occurring once; the ten biggest clones make up roughly 13%. Source: peripheral blood mononuclear cells (PBMCs), taken when the disease was refractory, from a patient treated with antithyroid drugs. The sequence derives from a female donor with Graves disease. The rearrangement joins TRBV10-3 to TRBJ2-2; TRBD1 aligns across 9 bases. As DNA, the CDR3 is TGTGCCACCACTGGGGGGACAGGGTGGGCGGTGGAGCTGTTTTTT. Protein product: CATTGGTGWAVELFF.